The 28 T cell receptor beta chains given below trace back to one sample, sequenced in a study of control samples from healthy donors and cancer patients. Produced via immunoSEQ multiplex PCR; TCRdb's table is partial and in-frame only. The sample carries about 140,000 clones, around 90% recorded once. Sequenced sample: blood. The receptors derive from a man aged 30 to 45 in good health.

This chain uses TRBV28 with TRBJ2-3; 13 bases map to TRBD2. V trimming: 3 bases; J trimming: 6 bases; junction bases outside the gene matches: 21. Germline values: CDR1 MDHEN, CDR2 SYDVKM. The CDR3 runs 21 residues. The CDR3 DNA follows: TGTGCCAGCAGTTTTTATCGGGTTCTTGGATGGACTAGCGGGAGCGTGGATACGCAGTATTTT. Its translation: CASSFYRVLGWTSGSVDTQYF.

The chain joins TRBV2 to TRBJ1-1, with 9 bases identical to TRBD1. Trimming took 5 bases from V and 4 from J; bases not matched to a gene: 5. CDR3 length: 14 residues. Germline values: CDR1 SNHLY, CDR2 FYNNEI. CDR3 sequence (DNA): TGTGCCAGCAGTTCTGGACAGGGGAGCACTGAAGCTTTCTTT. Translating it yields CASSSGQGSTEAFF.

As for this clone: Relative to the germline gene, one junction end is altered; a read error may explain this. The genes are TRBV14 and TRBJ1-3; D remains ambiguous. The CDR3 length is 13 residues. Per the germline V gene, CDR1 is SGHDN and CDR2 is FVKESK. In DNA form, the CDR3 reads TGTGCCAGCAGCCAAGCCCTTAAAAACCCCATATATTTT. It encodes CASSQALKNPIYF.

The chain links TRBV2 to TRBJ2-2; the match to TRBD2 covers 8 bases. Germline trimming cut 6 bases from V and 5 bases from J; bases unmatched to any gene: 8. This CDR3 comprises 15 residues. Germline V gives CDR1 SNHLY, CDR2 FYNNEI. In DNA, the CDR3 is TGTGCCAGCAGGTCCGGGACTAGTGTTACCGGGGAGCTGTTTTTT. It is translated as CASRSGTSVTGELFF.

The chain couples TRBV28 to TRBJ2-3, with a possible D match to TRBD1 (5 bases). CDR1 is MDHEN, CDR2 SYDVKM, per germline. The CDR3 runs 15 residues. The V end lost 5 bases, the J end lost 1 base, and 13 bases lay between the germline ends. Written as DNA, the CDR3 is TGTGCCAGCAGTCTCCCGTCGACAGGCACAGATACGCAGTATTTT. This codes for CASSLPSTGTDTQYF.

The gene calls are TRBV24-1 and TRBJ2-2; D is unclear. The CDR3 spans 15 residues. V was clipped by 4 bases and J by 8 bases, with 16 bases between them. Germline CDR1 reads KGHDR; CDR2 reads SFDVKD. CDR3 bases: TGTGCCACCAGTGACCCCCGAGCCTGGGAAGGGGAGCTGTTTTTT. This codes for CATSDPRAWEGELFF.

This chain joins TRBV6-5 and TRBJ2-1; 9 bases match TRBD2. Germline trimming cut 5 bases from V and 8 bases from J; bases unmatched to any gene: 4. Germline assignment: CDR1 MNHEY and CDR2 SVGAGI. The CDR3 extends over 13 amino acids. In DNA, the CDR3 is TGTGCCAGCAGTCGGACTAGCGACCATGAGCAGTTCTTC. Translating it yields CASSRTSDHEQFF.

CDR3 nucleotides: TGTGCCAGTAGTGAGACTAGCGGGCCGACCTACGAGCAGTACTTC. This translates into CASSETSGPTYEQYF. This rearrangement joins TRBV19 to TRBJ2-7; 10 bases match TRBD2. Germline assignment: CDR1 LNHDA and CDR2 SQIVND (reference sequence). The CDR3 has 15 residues. The V gene end was trimmed by 5 bases and the J gene end by 2 bases; junction bases not matched to a gene: 6.

Only one count was recorded for this clone. The gene calls are TRBV7-3 and TRBJ2-6; no reliable D call. Germline V gives CDR1 SGHTA, CDR2 FQGTGA. The CDR3 spans 13 residues. V was clipped by 5 bases and J by 0 bases, with 2 bases between them. The CDR3 DNA reads TGTGCCAGCAGCCGCTCTGGGGCCAACGTCCTGACTTTC. It specifies CASSRSGANVLTF.

The rearrangement joins TRBV3-1 (or the pseudogene TRBV3-2) to TRBJ2-1; unclear D gene. This CDR3 is 14 amino acids long. Germline CDR1 LGHDT, CDR2 YNNKEL (reference sequence). V was clipped by 1 base and J by 4 bases, with 8 bases between them. The CDR3 nucleotides are TGTGCCAGCAGCCAAGGAGTGGGTTACAATGAGCAGTTCTTC. Its protein product is CASSQGVGYNEQFF.

This rearrangement joins TRBV6-1 to TRBJ1-2; D is ambiguous. Germline loops: CDR1 MNHNS, CDR2 SASEGT. The CDR3 extends over 16 amino acids. Trimming shortened V by 4 bases and J by 8 bases, and 23 bases separated the two germline ends. The CDR3: CASSVLPLGGLGGYTF. The CDR3 DNA reads TGTGCCAGCAGTGTTCTCCCCCTGGGAGGCCTCGGAGGCTACACCTTC.

The CDR3: CARSPQRGYTGELFF. DNA of the CDR3: TGTGCCAGAAGCCCACAGCGAGGTTACACCGGGGAGCTGTTTTTT. V is TRBV5-3 and J is TRBJ2-2; D call uncertain. TRBV5-3 is treated as an ORF (open reading frame) with a function not yet certain. The CDR3 totals 15 residues. V was pared by 4 bases and J by 3 bases, with 13 bases between.

The chain is built from TRBV1 and TRBJ1-5; the listed D gene, TRBD1, was not tested against the DNA. TRBV1 is a pseudogene. This CDR3 has 17 amino acids. The CDR3 loop is CTSSQDSHRGGNQPQHF. CDR3 nucleotides: TGCACCAGCAGCCAAGATTCCCACAGGGGAGGCAATCAGCCCCAGCATTTT.

The rearrangement uses TRBV29-1 and TRBJ1-3; 7 nucleotides agree with TRBD1. V shed 2 bases and J 2 bases; nucleotides not matched to a gene: 0. The CDR3 is made up of 13 amino acids. Germline CDR1 and CDR2: SQVTM and ANQGSEA. The DNA of the CDR3 is TGCAGCGTTGAAACAGGGGCTGGAAACACCATATATTTT. Residues: CSVETGAGNTIYF.

The V and J genes are TRBV5-4 and TRBJ2-2; D might be TRBD2 (5 bases). From germline, CDR1 is SGHNT and CDR2 YYREEE (reference sequence). Trimming cost V 3 bases and J 4 bases, with 13 bases left between them. The CDR3 consists of 15 residues. The CDR3 sequence: CASSWELDVTGELFF. The CDR3 region has the DNA TGTGCCAGCAGCTGGGAACTAGATGTCACCGGGGAGCTGTTTTTT.

The rearrangement joins TRBV6-5 to TRBJ2-3, with D tentatively TRBD2 (7 bases). Germline CDR1 reads MNHEY; CDR2 reads SVGAGI. The CDR3 length is 15 residues. V lost 4 bases, J lost 2 bases, and 13 bases lay in between. CDR3 bases: TGTGCCAGCAGTTTAGGCGGGGGCTCCACAGATACGCAGTATTTT. Amino acids: CASSLGGGSTDTQYF.

The chain couples TRBV21-1 to TRBJ2-2. TRBV21-1 is recorded as a pseudogene. The CDR3 has 15 residues. The CDR3 DNA follows: TGTGCCAGCAGCAAAAGGTCGAAGAACACCGGGGAGCTGTTTTTT. Protein sequence: CASSKRSKNTGELFF.

As DNA, the CDR3 is TGTGCCAGCAGCGGAGGAGCCCCCAGGGAAGCTTTCTTT. Its translation is CASSGGAPREAFF. This chain connects TRBV3-1 (or the pseudogene TRBV3-2) to TRBJ1-1; D is uncertain. Trimming removed 5 bases at V and 8 bases at J, with 15 bases between. Looked up from germline, CDR1 is LGHDT and CDR2 is YNNKEL (reference sequence). The CDR3 extends over 13 amino acids.

This rearrangement joins TRBV7-9 to TRBJ2-1; D is unresolved. V gave up 1 base and J gave up 5 bases, with 15 bases separating them. The CDR3 is 16 residues long. Germline loops: CDR1 SEHNR, CDR2 FQNEAQ (reference sequence). The CDR3 spells CASSLGVLAEDNEQFF. DNA of the CDR3: TGTGCCAGCAGCTTAGGGGTTTTGGCTGAAGACAATGAGCAGTTCTTC.

This sequence joins TRBV4-2 and TRBJ2-4; a possible D gene is TRBD2 (6 bases). Trimming took off 3 bases at V and 3 bases at J, with 6 bases between the two ends. Germline V lookup: CDR1 LGHNA, CDR2 YNFKEQ. CDR3 size: 13 residues. CDR3 sequence: CASSQTSKNIQYF. The CDR3 nucleotides read TGTGCCAGCAGCCAGACTAGCAAAAACATTCAGTACTTC.

The rearrangement joins TRBV5-8 to TRBJ1-1, with D perhaps matching TRBD1 (5 bases). Trimming removed 0 bases at V and 1 base at J, with 10 bases between. This CDR3 is built from 15 residues. Germline-derived CDR1 and CDR2 are SGHTS and YDEGEE. The CDR3 here is CASSLVGTENTEAFF. The CDR3 DNA reads as TGTGCCAGCAGCTTGGTGGGGACGGAGAACACTGAAGCTTTCTTT.

V usage is TRBV5-8 and J usage is TRBJ2-2; 9 bases map to TRBD1. Trimming took 7 bases from V and 4 from J; bases not matched to a gene: 8. Germline V CDR1 and CDR2: SGHTS, YDEGEE. This CDR3 has 15 residues. The CDR3 region is CASEPGQGFTGELFF. DNA for the CDR3: TGTGCCAGCGAACCGGGACAGGGCTTCACCGGGGAGCTGTTTTTT. The whole variable domain, remainder taken from reference TRBV5-8 and TRBJ2-2, is EAGVTQSPTHLIKTRGQQATLRCSPISGHTSVYWYQQALGLGLQFLLWYDEGEERNRGNFPPRFSGRQFPNYSSELNVNALELEDSALYLCASEPGQGFTGELFFGEGSRLTVL.

CDR3 sequence reads: CASSDRISYGYTF. CDR3 nucleotides: TGTGCCAGCAGTGACAGGATTTCCTATGGCTACACCTTC. The chain has TRBV2 and TRBJ1-2; D not resolved. The germline V and J ends were trimmed by 3 bases and 4 bases, with 9 bases remaining between them. This CDR3 comprises 13 residues. Germline V lookup: CDR1 SNHLY, CDR2 FYNNEI.

In its sample, this clone was seen once. The J gene is TRBJ2-1, the V gene TRBV2; TRBD1 matches 7 bases. Germline V gene lookup returns CDR1 SNHLY and CDR2 FYNNEI. V lost 2 bases and J lost 15; bases outside the gene matches: 7. This CDR3 comprises 12 residues. The CDR3 loop is CASSEPHRGRFF. The CDR3 DNA sequence: TGTGCCAGCAGTGAACCACACAGGGGACGGTTCTTC.

The CDR3 loop is CASSLDRTFRVKNQPQHF. Written as DNA, the CDR3 is TGTGCCAGCAGCTTGGACAGAACGTTTCGGGTAAAAAATCAGCCCCAGCATTTT. This chain connects TRBV7-8 to TRBJ1-5; TRBD1 might be the D (6 bases). Trimming took off 3 bases at V and 4 bases at J, with 22 bases between the two ends. Germline V lookup: CDR1 SGHVS, CDR2 FQNEAQ. The CDR3 is 18 residues long.

The genes are TRBV11-2 and TRBJ2-3; 9 positions agree with TRBD2. V dropped 1 base and J dropped 2; count of bases not matched to a gene: 7. This CDR3 comprises 17 residues. Germline-derived CDR1 and CDR2 are SGHAT and FQNNGV. The CDR3 region has the DNA TGTGCCAGCAGCTTAGTTACGCTAGCGGGGATCACAGATACGCAGTATTTT. Translated, it gives CASSLVTLAGITDTQYF.

V and J are TRBV11-2 and TRBJ2-5; D is undetermined. Germline assignment: CDR1 SGHAT and CDR2 FQNNGV. The V end lost 2 bases, the J end lost 2 bases, and 9 bases lay between the germline ends. The CDR3 spans 14 residues. The CDR3 nucleotides are TGTGCCAGCAGCTTAATGTCCCAGCAAGAGACCCAGTACTTC. Its protein product is CASSLMSQQETQYF.

The rearrangement uses TRBV24-1 and TRBJ2-5; 14 bases match TRBD2. The CDR3 is 18 amino acids. The V and J ends lost 4 bases and 3 bases, in that order; junction bases with no gene match: 9. Germline CDR1 reads KGHDR; CDR2 reads SFDVKD. The CDR3 DNA reads TGTGCCACCAGTGACACGGGACTAGCGGGAGTTAGAGAAGAGACCCAGTACTTC. This sequence encodes CATSDTGLAGVREETQYF.